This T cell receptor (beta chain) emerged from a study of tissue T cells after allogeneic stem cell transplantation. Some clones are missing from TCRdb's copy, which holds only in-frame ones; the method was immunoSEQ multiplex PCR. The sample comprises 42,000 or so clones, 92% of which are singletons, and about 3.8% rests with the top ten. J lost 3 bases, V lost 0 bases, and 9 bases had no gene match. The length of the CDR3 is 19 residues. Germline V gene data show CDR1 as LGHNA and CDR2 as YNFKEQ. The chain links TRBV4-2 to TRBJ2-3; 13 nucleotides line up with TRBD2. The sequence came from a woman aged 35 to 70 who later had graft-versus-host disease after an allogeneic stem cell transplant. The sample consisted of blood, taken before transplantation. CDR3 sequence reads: CASSQDLLAGGPGTDTQYF. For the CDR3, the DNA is TGTGCCAGCAGCCAAGATCTACTAGCGGGAGGGCCGGGAACAGATACGCAGTATTTT.